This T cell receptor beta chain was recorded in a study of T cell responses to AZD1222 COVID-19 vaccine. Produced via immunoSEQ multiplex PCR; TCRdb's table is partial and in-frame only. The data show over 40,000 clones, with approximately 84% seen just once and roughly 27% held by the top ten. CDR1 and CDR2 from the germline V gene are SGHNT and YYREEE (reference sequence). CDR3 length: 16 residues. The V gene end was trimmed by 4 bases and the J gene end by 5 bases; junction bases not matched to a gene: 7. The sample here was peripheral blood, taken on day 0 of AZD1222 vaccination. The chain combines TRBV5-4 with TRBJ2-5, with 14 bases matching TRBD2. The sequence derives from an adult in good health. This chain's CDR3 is CASSVGTSGSRETQYF. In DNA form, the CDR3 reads TGTGCCAGCAGCGTAGGGACTAGCGGGAGTCGTGAGACCCAGTACTTC.